This paragraph covers one T cell receptor beta chain sequence. The data were obtained in a study of blood T cell repertoires in COVID-19. TCRdb's table, derived via immunoSEQ multiplex PCR, lists solely in-frame clones and lacks some. There are about 330,000 clones in the sample; about 91% occur only once, and roughly 9.9% lies in the top ten. CDR1 and CDR2 from the germline V gene are SNHLY and FYNNEI. The V gene end was trimmed by 6 bases and the J gene end by 5 bases; junction bases not matched to a gene: 8. The CDR3 runs 14 residues. The receptor was isolated from a man aged 25 to 40 with COVID-19, enrolled during active disease. The chain combines TRBV2 with TRBJ2-7; 9 bases are shared with TRBD1. The specimen was peripheral blood. This chain's CDR3 is CASREQGARDEQYF. CDR3 DNA: TGTGCCAGCAGAGAACAGGGGGCGCGGGACGAGCAGTACTTC. Using reference TRBV2 and TRBJ2-7 for the parts outside the CDR3, the full variable domain is EPEVTQTPSHQVTQMGQEVILRCVPISNHLYFYWYRQILGQKVEFLVSFYNNEISEKSEIFDDQFSVERPDGSNFTLKIRSTKLEDSAMYFCASREQGARDEQYFGPGTRLTVT.